Each of the 22 T cell receptor beta chains below was sequenced from the same sample in a study of cytomegalovirus exposure and HLA in healthy donors. The PCR contained 60 Vbeta and 13 Jbeta primers. Using immunoSEQ multiplex PCR, the repertoire was profiled, and TCRdb retains in-frame clones only, with some absent. The sample holds about 97,000 clones, approximately 82% seen once. Sequences were obtained from PBMCs. All receptors come from a man in his forties or fifties in good health and CMV-seronegative.

This clone was found a few times. The chain combines TRBV5-4 with TRBJ1-2; D not resolved. V was cut by 4 bases and J by 6 bases, with 19 bases left in between. This CDR3 is 15 amino acids long. Germline CDR1 and CDR2: SGHNT and YYREEE (reference sequence). CDR3 nucleotide sequence: TGTGCCAGCAGCCCAGCCCAGATGGCGGGGAATGGCTACACCTTC. Translated: CASSPAQMAGNGYTF.

CDR3 loop: CASSLMPDQPQHF. The CDR3 nucleotides are TGTGCCAGCAGCCTAATGCCCGATCAGCCCCAGCATTTT. The rearrangement uses TRBV5-4 and TRBJ1-5; D remains ambiguous. There are 13 residues in the CDR3. V was clipped by 4 bases and J by 5 bases, with 10 bases between them. Germline lookup yields CDR1 SGHNT and CDR2 YYREEE (reference sequence).

The chain has TRBV7-9 and TRBJ1-2; 7 bases map to TRBD1. Germline-derived CDR1 and CDR2 are SEHNR and FQNEAQ (reference sequence). J gave up 4 bases and V 3 bases, and 5 bases lay outside the gene matches. This CDR3 region has 14 residues. The chain's CDR3 is CASSFIGTVYGYTF. CDR3 DNA sequence: TGTGCCAGCAGCTTCATAGGGACAGTCTATGGCTACACCTTC.

This chain connects TRBV10-3 to TRBJ1-1; 7 nucleotides line up with TRBD1. Germline assignment: CDR1 ENHRY and CDR2 SYGVKD. The CDR3 totals 14 residues. V was pared by 6 bases and J by 10 bases, with 14 bases of the junction left unmatched. The CDR3 nucleotides are TGTGCCATCAGGGAGACAGGGCCGGGAAGTGCAGCTTTCTTT. Residues: CAIRETGPGSAAFF.

This clone was counted only a few times. This chain connects TRBV10-3 to TRBJ1-3; tentative D call: TRBD1 (6 bases). Germline CDR1 reads ENHRY; CDR2 reads SYGVKD. CDR3 length: 14 residues. With 6 bases removed from V and 0 bases from J, the gap between germline ends came to 9 bases. The CDR3 region is CAISRGNSGNTIYF. CDR3 nucleotide sequence: TGTGCCATCAGCAGGGGTAACTCTGGAAACACCATATATTTT.

The chain joins TRBV5-4 to TRBJ2-7; 8 bases fit TRBD1. The CDR3 totals 14 residues. V was clipped by 1 base and J by 7 bases; unmatched bases: 7. Germline CDR1 is SGHNT and CDR2 is YYREEE (reference sequence). CDR3 sequence (DNA): TGTGCCAGCAGCTTGAGGACAGGGTATTCGGAGCAGTACTTC. Protein: CASSLRTGYSEQYF.

V usage is TRBV6-5 and J usage is TRBJ1-2, with a weak D call TRBD1 (5 bases). The V and J ends lost 7 bases and 8 bases respectively, with 23 bases between them. Germline CDR1 reads MNHEY; CDR2 reads SVGAGI. The CDR3 covers 15 residues. CDR3 DNA sequence: TGTGCCAGCAACACCCAGAGCGGGGGGTGGGTAGGCTACACCTTC. Encoded protein: CASNTQSGGWVGYTF.

V gene TRBV10-3 combines with J gene TRBJ2-2; 8 bases fit TRBD2. Germline assignment: CDR1 ENHRY and CDR2 SYGVKD. V shed 11 bases and J 7 bases; nucleotides not matched to a gene: 18. The CDR3 contains 16 residues. CDR3 sequence reads: CAAGPGTSPVGGELFF. In nucleotides, the CDR3 is TGTGCCGCGGGACCGGGGACTAGTCCAGTAGGCGGGGAGCTGTTTTTT.

The chain recombines TRBV27 with TRBJ1-5; D is ambiguous. V was cut by 2 bases and J by 4 bases, with 6 bases left in between. Germline CDR1 reads MNHEY; CDR2 reads SMNVEV (reference sequence). The CDR3 is 13 residues long. This CDR3 is CASSLGQNQPQHF. The CDR3, as DNA: TGTGCCAGCAGTTTAGGGCAGAATCAGCCCCAGCATTTT.

The table lists this clone with a count of one. This rearrangement joins TRBV5-4 to TRBJ2-5; TRBD2 matches 13 bases. This CDR3 region has 16 residues. Germline V gene lookup returns CDR1 SGHNT and CDR2 YYREEE (reference sequence). V was pared by 4 bases and J by 2 bases, with 5 bases of the junction left unmatched. As DNA, the CDR3 is TGTGCCAGCAGCCCCGGACTAGCGGGGGCACAAGAGACCCAGTACTTC. This codes for CASSPGLAGAQETQYF.

The chain links TRBV19 to TRBJ2-7; TRBD2 aligns across 9 bases. Germline loops: CDR1 LNHDA, CDR2 SQIVND (reference sequence). V was pared by 0 bases and J by 3 bases, with 6 bases of the junction left unmatched. This CDR3 region has 16 residues. CDR3 sequence: CASSIDGGGELYEQYF. CDR3 sequence (DNA): TGTGCCAGTAGTATAGACGGCGGGGGGGAACTCTACGAGCAGTACTTC.

The chain recombines TRBV4-3 with TRBJ2-1, with 7 bases identical to TRBD2. CDR3 length equals 15 residues. The J segment lost 0 bases and the V segment lost 4 bases, leaving 3 bases of the junction unmatched. Germline CDR1 is LGHNA and CDR2 is YSLEER. CDR3 sequence reads: CASSPRTSSYNEQFF. In nucleotides, the CDR3 is TGCGCCAGCAGCCCTAGGACTAGCTCCTACAATGAGCAGTTCTTC.

The DNA of the CDR3 is TGTGCCAGCAGCGAGACAGGGCTTTCTGGAAACACCATATATTTT. Translated: CASSETGLSGNTIYF. The V and J genes are TRBV9 and TRBJ1-3, with 7 bases lining up with TRBD1. The CDR3 totals 15 residues. V shed 3 bases, J shed 1 base, and the junction held 4 bases outside the gene matches. Germline assignment: CDR1 SGDLS and CDR2 YYNGEE.

This clone was observed a handful of times. V is TRBV9 and J is TRBJ2-2, with 8 positions matching TRBD1. The germline gives CDR1 SGDLS, CDR2 YYNGEE. This CDR3 is 15 amino acids long. The V gene end was trimmed by 0 bases and the J gene end by 4 bases; junction bases not matched to a gene: 2. The CDR3 DNA reads TGTGCCAGCAGCGTAGTACAGGGGGGCACCGGGGAGCTGTTTTTT. Amino acids: CASSVVQGGTGELFF.

The J gene is TRBJ1-4, the V gene TRBV4-3; possible D gene TRBD1, 5 bases. This CDR3 has 16 amino acids. V was cut by 0 bases and J by 4 bases, with 12 bases left in between. Looked up from germline, CDR1 is LGHNA and CDR2 is YSLEER. The CDR3 loop is CASSQDLAGINEKLFF. In nucleotides, the CDR3 is TGCGCCAGCAGCCAAGATCTGGCAGGGATTAATGAAAAACTGTTTTTT.

This rearrangement joins TRBV18 to TRBJ2-1, with 8 bases matching TRBD2. There are 19 residues in the CDR3. After removal of 2 bases from V and 3 bases from J, the junction contained 15 bases not matched to a gene. Germline CDR1 reads KGHSH; CDR2 reads LQKENI. CDR3 residues: CASSPESGGAIKGYNEQFF. CDR3 DNA: TGTGCCAGCTCACCAGAATCGGGGGGGGCGATAAAGGGCTACAATGAGCAGTTCTTC.

The rearrangement joins TRBV7-9 to TRBJ2-2; 10 bases are shared with TRBD2. CDR1 is SEHNR and CDR2 is FQNEAQ in the germline V gene (reference sequence). The junction had 5 bases not matched to a gene; V was cut back by 4 bases and J by 6 bases. The CDR3 length is 15 residues. CDR3 bases: TGTGCCAGCAGCTCTAGCGGGGGAGTGGCCGGGGAGCTGTTTTTT. Amino acid sequence: CASSSSGGVAGELFF.

V is TRBV6-5 and J is TRBJ2-3, with D maybe TRBD2 (6 bases). Per the germline V gene, CDR1 is MNHEY and CDR2 is SVGAGI. The CDR3 spans 15 residues. Deletions cut 6 bases from V and 8 bases from J, with 21 bases between. CDR3 sequence (DNA): TGTGCCAGCAGCCTCACGTTTGGGGGGACGGGTACGCAGTATTTT. Amino acids: CASSLTFGGTGTQYF.

This rearrangement joins TRBV19 to TRBJ2-3, with a possible D match to TRBD2 (5 bases). CDR3 length equals 12 residues. Trimming shortened V by 3 bases and J by 6 bases, and 7 bases separated the two germline ends. The germline gives CDR1 LNHDA, CDR2 SQIVND (reference sequence). DNA of the CDR3: TGTGCCAGTAGTATTGGCGGGGATACGCAGTATTTT. It specifies CASSIGGDTQYF.

The V call is TRBV4-3, the J call TRBJ2-7; 10 bases line up with TRBD1. The CDR3 loop spans 16 amino acids. In germline, CDR1 is LGHNA, CDR2 YSLEER. Germline trimming cut 1 base from V and 4 bases from J; bases unmatched to any gene: 7. CDR3 coding DNA: TGCGCCAGCAGCCAAGGTTTTCGGGACAGGGGATACGAGCAGTACTTC. This sequence encodes CASSQGFRDRGYEQYF.

The chain couples TRBV11-2 to TRBJ2-7; tentatively, D is TRBD2 (5 bases). Germline V gives CDR1 SGHAT, CDR2 FQNNGV. V gave up 5 bases and J gave up 2 bases, with 16 bases separating them. The CDR3 is 15 residues long. DNA of the CDR3: TGTGCCAGCAGCGGAACTAGACGGCTGCCCTACGAGCAGTACTTC. This encodes CASSGTRRLPYEQYF.

V gene TRBV7-9 combines with J gene TRBJ2-2; weak D call: TRBD1 (6 bases). The CDR3 is made up of 15 amino acids. Germline V gene sequence: CDR1 SEHNR, CDR2 FQNEAQ (reference sequence). V lost 0 bases and J 4 bases, leaving 9 bases between the germline ends. As DNA, the CDR3 is TGTGCCAGCAGCTTAGCTACAGGGATCACCGGGGAGCTGTTTTTT. This codes for CASSLATGITGELFF.